This TCR beta chain stems from a study of metastatic and nonmetastatic thyroid tumors. On the study more broadly: For malignant and benign thyroid patients, tumor or nodule tissue and blood were the sources whose repertoires were compared. Findings and caveats of the study: Benign nodules were reported to have significantly lower TCR beta diversity than malignant thyroid tumors, in blood and tumor.

TCRdb reprocessed the PCR reads using MiXCR. Here the sample spans 30,000 to 45,000 clones, roughly a third being singletons. This clone was recorded a few times. The antigen is unknown. This CDR3 is built from 17 residues. Germline CDR1 is LGHNA and CDR2 is YSLEER. Deletions cut 3 bases from V and 5 bases from J, with 22 bases between. The entire patient cohort was treatment-naive prior to thyroid surgery. Material: tumor tissue. V gene TRBV4-3 combines with J gene TRBJ1-2; D gene ambiguous. This TCR derives from a female donor with papillary thyroid cancer or a benign thyroid nodule (not recorded which). Some clones in this sample may be carry-over from other donors' samples. CDR3 bases: TGCGCCAGCAGCCAGGGTCTAAACTCCGGGGTACGATATGGCTACACCTTC. This encodes CASSQGLNSGVRYGYTF.